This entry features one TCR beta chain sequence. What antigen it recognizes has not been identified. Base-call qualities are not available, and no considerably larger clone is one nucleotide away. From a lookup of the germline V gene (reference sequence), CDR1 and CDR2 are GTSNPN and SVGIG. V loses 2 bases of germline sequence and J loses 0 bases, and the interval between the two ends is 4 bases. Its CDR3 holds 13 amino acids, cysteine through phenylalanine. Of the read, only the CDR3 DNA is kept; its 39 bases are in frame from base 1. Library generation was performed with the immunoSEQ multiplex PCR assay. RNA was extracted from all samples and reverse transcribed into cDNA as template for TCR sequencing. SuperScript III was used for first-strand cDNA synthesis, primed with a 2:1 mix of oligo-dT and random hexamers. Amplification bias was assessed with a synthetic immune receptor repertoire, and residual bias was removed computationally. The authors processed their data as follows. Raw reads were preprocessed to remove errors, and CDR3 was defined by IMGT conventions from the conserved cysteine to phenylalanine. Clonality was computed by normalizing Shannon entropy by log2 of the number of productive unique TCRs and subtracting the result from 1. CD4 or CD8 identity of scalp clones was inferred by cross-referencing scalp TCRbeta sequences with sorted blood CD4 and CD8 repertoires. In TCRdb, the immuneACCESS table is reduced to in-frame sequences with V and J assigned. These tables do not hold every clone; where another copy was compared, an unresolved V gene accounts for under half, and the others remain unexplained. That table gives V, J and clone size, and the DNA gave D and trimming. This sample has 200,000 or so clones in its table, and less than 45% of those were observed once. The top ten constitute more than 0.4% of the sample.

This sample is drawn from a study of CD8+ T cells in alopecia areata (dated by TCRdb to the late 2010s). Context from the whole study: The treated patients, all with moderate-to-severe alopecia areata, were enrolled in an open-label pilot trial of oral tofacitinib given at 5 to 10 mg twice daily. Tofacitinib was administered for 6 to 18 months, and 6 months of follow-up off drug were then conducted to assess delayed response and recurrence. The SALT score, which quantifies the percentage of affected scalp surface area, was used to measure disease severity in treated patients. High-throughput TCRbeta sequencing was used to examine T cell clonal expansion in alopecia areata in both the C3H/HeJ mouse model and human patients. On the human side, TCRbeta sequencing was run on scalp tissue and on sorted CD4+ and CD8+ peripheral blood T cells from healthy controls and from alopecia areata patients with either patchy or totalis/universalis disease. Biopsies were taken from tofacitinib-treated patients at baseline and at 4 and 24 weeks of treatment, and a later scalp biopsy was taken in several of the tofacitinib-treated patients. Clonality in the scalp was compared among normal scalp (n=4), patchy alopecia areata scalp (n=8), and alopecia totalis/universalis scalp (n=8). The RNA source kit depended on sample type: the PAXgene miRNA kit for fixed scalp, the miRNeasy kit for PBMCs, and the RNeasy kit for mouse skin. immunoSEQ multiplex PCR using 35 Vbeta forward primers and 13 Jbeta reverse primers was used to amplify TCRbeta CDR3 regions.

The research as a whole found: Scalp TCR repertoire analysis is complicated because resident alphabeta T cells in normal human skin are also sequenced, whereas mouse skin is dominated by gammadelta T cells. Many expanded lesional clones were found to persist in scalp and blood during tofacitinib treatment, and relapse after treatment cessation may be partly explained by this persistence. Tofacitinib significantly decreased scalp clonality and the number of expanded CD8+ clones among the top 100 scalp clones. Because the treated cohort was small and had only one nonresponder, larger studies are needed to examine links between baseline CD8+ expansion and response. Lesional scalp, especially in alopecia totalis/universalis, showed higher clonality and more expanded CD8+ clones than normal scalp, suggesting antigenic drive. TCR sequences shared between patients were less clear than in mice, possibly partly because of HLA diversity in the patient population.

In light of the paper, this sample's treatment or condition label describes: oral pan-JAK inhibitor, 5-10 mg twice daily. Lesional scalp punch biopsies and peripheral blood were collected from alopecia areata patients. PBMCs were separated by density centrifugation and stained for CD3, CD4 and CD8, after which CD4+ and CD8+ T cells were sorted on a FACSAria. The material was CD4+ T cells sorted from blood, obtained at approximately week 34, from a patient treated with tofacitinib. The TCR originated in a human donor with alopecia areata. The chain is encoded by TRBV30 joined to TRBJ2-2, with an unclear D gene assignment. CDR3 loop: CAWSLTNTGELFF. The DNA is TGTGCCTGGAGTTTAACGAACACCGGGGAGCTGTTTTTT.